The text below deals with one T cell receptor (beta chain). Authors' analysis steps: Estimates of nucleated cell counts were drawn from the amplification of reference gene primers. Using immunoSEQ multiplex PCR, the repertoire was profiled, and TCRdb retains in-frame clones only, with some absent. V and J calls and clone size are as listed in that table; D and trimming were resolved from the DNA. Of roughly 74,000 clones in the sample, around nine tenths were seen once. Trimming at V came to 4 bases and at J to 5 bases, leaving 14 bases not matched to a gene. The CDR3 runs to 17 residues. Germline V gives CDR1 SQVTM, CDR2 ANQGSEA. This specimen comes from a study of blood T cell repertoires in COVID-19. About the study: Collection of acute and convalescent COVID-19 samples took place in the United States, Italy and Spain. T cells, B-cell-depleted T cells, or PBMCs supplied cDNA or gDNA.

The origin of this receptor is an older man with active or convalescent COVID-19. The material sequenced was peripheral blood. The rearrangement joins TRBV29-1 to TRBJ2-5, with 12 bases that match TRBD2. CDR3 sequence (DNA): TGCAGCGTTGCAATGATGAGACTAGCGGGAGTAAAGGAGACCCAGTACTTC. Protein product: CSVAMMRLAGVKETQYF.